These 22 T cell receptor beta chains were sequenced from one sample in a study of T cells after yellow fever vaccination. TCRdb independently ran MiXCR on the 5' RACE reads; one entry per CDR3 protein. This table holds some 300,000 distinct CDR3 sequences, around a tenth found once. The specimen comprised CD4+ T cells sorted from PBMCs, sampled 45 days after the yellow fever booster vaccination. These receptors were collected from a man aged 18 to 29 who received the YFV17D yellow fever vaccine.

CDR3 in amino acids: CASSGGPLQETQYF. CDR3 nucleotides: TGCGCCAGCAGCGGGGGACCCCTCCAAGAGACCCAGTACTTC. The chain couples TRBV4-3 to TRBJ2-5, with D perhaps given as TRBD1 or TRBD2 (5 bases each). This CDR3 region has 14 residues. V shed 5 bases and J shed 1 base, with 11 bases lying between them. Germline values: CDR1 LGHNA, CDR2 YSLEER.

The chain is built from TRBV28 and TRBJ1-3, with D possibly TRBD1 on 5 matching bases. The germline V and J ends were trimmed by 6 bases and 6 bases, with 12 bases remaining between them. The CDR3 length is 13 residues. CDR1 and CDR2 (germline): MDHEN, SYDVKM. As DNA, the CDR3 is TGTGCCAGCAGCACACAGGAGCCAAACACCATATATTTT. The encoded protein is CASSTQEPNTIYF.

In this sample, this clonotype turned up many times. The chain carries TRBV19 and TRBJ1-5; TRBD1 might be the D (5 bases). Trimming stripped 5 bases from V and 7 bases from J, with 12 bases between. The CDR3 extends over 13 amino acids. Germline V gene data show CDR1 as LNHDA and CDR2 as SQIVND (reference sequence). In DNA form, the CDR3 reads TGTGCCAGTAGTGGGGGACCGGGGCAGCCCCAGCATTTT. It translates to CASSGGPGQPQHF.

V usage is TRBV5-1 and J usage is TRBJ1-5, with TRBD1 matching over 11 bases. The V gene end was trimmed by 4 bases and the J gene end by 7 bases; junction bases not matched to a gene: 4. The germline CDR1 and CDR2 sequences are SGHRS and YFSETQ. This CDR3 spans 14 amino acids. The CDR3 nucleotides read TGCGCCAGCAGCCCGGACAGGGGGCACCAGCCCCAGCATTTT. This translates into CASSPDRGHQPQHF.

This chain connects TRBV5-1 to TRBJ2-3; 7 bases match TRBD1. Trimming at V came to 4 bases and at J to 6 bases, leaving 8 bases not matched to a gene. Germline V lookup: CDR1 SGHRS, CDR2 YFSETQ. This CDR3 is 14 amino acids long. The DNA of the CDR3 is TGCGCCAGCAGCGGGGACAGTCAAGGTGATACGCAGTATTTT. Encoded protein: CASSGDSQGDTQYF.

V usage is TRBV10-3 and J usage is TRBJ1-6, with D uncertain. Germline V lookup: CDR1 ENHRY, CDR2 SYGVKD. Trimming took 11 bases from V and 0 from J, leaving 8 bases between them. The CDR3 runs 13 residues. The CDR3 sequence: CASKGSYNSPLHF. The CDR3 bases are TGTGCCTCGAAGGGCTCCTATAATTCACCCCTCCACTTT.

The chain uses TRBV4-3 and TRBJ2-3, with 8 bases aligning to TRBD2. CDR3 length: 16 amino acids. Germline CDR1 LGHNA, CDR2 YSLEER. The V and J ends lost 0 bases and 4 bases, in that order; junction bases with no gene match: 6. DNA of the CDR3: TGCGCCAGCAGCCAAGACCGCCCCGGGGGGGCAGATACGCAGTATTTT. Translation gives CASSQDRPGGADTQYF.

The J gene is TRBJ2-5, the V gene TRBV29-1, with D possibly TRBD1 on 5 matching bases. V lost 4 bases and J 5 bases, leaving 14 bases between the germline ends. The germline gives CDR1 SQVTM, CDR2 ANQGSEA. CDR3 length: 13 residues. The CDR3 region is CSVAPGRGETQYF. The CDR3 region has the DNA TGCAGCGTTGCTCCAGGGCGAGGCGAGACCCAGTACTTC.

The CDR3 is CASSPGPAGIMYEQYF. For the CDR3, the DNA is TGTGCCAGCAGCCCCGGGCCCGCAGGGATTATGTACGAGCAGTACTTC. The genes are TRBV11-1 and TRBJ2-7, with D possibly being TRBD1 (5 bases). Germline-derived CDR1 and CDR2 are SGHAT and FQDESV (reference sequence). V was clipped by 5 bases and J by 4 bases, with 21 bases between them. The CDR3 contains 16 residues.

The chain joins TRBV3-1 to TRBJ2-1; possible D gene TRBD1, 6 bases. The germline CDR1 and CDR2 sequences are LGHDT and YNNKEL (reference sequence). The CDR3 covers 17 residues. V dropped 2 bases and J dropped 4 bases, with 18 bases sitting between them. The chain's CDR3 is CASSQNRGAGVYNEQFF. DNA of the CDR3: TGTGCCAGCAGCCAAAACCGAGGGGCAGGGGTTTACAATGAGCAGTTCTTC.

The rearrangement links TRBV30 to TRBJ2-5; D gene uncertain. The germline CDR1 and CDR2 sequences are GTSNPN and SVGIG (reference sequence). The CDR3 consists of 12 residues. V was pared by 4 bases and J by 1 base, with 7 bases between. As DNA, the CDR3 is TGTGCCTGGACTCCGGGCCAAGAGACCCAGTACTTC. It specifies CAWTPGQETQYF.

Here the CDR3 reads CATHPPGIEETQYF. In DNA, the CDR3 is TGTGCCACCCACCCCCCCGGGATCGAGGAGACCCAGTACTTC. The chain links TRBV6-5 to TRBJ2-5, with D perhaps matching TRBD2 (5 bases). CDR1 is MNHEY, CDR2 SVGAGI, per germline. The ends were cut back, 10 bases at V and 5 bases at J, with 20 bases in the middle. The CDR3 has 14 amino acids.

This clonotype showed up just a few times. CDR3 in amino acids: CASSQQRNTGELFF. CDR3 nucleotide sequence: TGTGCCAGCAGTCAACAGCGGAACACCGGGGAGCTGTTTTTT. The rearrangement links TRBV7-2 to TRBJ2-2, with unresolved D. V lost 6 bases and J lost 1, with 9 bases in between. Per the germline V gene, CDR1 is SGHTA and CDR2 is FQGNSA. The CDR3 is 14 residues long.

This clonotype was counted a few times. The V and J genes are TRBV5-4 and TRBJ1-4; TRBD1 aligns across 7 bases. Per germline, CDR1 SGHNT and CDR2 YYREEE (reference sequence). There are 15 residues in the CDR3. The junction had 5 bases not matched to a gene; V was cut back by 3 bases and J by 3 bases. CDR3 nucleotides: TGTGCCAGCAGCTCCGGACAGGCACCTAATGAAAAACTGTTTTTT. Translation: CASSSGQAPNEKLFF.

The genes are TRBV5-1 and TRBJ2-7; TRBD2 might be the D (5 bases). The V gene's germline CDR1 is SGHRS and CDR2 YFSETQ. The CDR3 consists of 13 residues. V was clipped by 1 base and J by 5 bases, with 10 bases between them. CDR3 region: CASSLQAGDEQYV. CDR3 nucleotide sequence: TGCGCCAGCAGCTTGCAGGCGGGCGACGAGCAGTACGTC.

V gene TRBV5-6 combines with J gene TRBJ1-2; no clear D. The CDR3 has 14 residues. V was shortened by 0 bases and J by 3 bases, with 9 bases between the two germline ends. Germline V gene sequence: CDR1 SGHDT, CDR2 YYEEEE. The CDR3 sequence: CASSLVGPHYGYTF. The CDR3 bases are TGTGCCAGCAGCTTGGTAGGGCCGCACTATGGCTACACCTTC.

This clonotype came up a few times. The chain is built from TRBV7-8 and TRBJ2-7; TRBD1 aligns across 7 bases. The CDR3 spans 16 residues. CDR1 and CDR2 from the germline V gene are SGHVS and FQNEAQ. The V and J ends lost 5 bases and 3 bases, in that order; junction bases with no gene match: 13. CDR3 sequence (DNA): TGTGCCAGCAGCCTGCCCGTCGGGCGGACAGGCTACGAGCAGTACTTC. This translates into CASSLPVGRTGYEQYF.

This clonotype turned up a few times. The CDR3 loop is CASSFGQKQETQYF. CDR3 DNA: TGTGCCAGCAGCTTCGGACAAAAGCAAGAGACCCAGTACTTC. The chain recombines TRBV5-4 with TRBJ2-5; perhaps TRBD1 as D (5 bases). The V end was cut by 2 bases, the J end by 2 bases, with 10 bases between. The CDR3 runs to 14 residues. Germline assignment: CDR1 SGHNT and CDR2 YYREEE (reference sequence).

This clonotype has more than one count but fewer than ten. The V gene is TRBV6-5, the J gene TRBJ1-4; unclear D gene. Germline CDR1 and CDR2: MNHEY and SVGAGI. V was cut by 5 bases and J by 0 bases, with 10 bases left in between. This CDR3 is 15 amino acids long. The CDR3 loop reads CASSIQLATNEKLFF. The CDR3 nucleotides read TGTGCCAGCAGTATACAGCTTGCAACTAATGAAAAACTGTTTTTT.

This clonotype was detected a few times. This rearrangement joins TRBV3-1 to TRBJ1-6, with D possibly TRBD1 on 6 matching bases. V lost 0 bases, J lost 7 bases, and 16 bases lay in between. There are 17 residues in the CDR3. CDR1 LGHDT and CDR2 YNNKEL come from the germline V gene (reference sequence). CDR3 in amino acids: CASSQDVTGIGNSPLHF. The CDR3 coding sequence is TGTGCCAGCAGCCAAGATGTTACAGGGATTGGGAATTCACCCCTCCACTTT. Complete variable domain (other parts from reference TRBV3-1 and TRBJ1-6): DTAVSQTPKYLVTQMGNDKSIKCEQNLGHDTMYWYKQDSKKFLKIMFSYNNKELIINETVPNRFSPKSPDKAHLNLHINSLELGDSAVYFCASSQDVTGIGNSPLHFGNGTRLTVT.

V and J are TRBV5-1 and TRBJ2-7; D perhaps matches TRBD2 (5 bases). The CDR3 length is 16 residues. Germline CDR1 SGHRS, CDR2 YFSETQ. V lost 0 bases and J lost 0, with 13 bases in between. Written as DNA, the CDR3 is TGCGCCAGCAGCTTGGAGGCTAGCTTGAGCTCCTACGAGCAGTACTTC. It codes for CASSLEASLSSYEQYF.

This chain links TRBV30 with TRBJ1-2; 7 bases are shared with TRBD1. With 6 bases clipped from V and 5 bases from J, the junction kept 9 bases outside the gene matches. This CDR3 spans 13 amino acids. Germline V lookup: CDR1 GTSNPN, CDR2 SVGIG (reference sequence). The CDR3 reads CACWTGGVYGYTF. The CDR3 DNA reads TGTGCCTGTTGGACAGGCGGGGTGTATGGCTACACCTTC.